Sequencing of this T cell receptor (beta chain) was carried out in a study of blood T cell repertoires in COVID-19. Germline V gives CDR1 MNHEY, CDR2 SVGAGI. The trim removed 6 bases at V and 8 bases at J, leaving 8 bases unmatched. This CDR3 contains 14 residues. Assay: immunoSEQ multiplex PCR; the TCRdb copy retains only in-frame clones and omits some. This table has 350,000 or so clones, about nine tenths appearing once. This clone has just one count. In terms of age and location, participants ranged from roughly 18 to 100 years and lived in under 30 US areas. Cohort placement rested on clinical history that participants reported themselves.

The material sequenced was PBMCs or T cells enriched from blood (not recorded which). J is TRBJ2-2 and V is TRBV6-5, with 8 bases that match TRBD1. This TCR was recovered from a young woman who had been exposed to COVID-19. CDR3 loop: CASRPGQALGELFF. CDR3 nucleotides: TGTGCCAGCAGACCGGGACAGGCCTTGGGGGAGCTGTTTTTT.